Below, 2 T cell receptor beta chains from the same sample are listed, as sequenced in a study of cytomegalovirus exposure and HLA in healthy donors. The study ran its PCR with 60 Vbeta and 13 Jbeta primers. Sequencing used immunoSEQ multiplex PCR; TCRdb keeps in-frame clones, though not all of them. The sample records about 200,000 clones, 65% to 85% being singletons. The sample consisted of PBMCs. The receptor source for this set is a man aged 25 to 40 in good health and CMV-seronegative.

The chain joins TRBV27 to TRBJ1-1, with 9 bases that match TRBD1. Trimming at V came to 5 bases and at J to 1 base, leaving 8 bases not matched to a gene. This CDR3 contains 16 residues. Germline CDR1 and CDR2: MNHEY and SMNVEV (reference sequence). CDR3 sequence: CASSVGQGLGNTEAFF. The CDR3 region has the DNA TGTGCCAGCAGTGTCGGACAGGGGTTGGGGAACACTGAAGCTTTCTTT.

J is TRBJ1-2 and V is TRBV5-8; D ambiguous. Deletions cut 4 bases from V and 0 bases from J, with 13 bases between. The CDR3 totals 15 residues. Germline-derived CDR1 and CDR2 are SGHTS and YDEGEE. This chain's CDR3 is CASSPDLKPNYGYTF. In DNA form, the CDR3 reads TGTGCCAGCAGCCCGGACTTAAAGCCTAACTATGGCTACACCTTC.